The 8 T cell receptor beta chains given below trace back to one sample, sequenced in a study of blood T cell repertoires in COVID-19. Sequenced by immunoSEQ multiplex PCR; TCRdb stores in-frame clones only, minus some. The data hold 170,000 or so clones, with approximately 80% observed a single time. Sequenced material: peripheral blood. Receptors were obtained from a woman aged 60 to 75 with acute or convalescent COVID-19.

The chain has TRBV2 and TRBJ2-7; 9 bases agree with TRBD1. With 4 bases clipped from V and 5 bases from J, the junction kept 6 bases outside the gene matches. CDR1 is SNHLY, CDR2 FYNNEI, per germline. This CDR3 contains 14 residues. The CDR3 is CASSGQGVADEQYF. CDR3 sequence (DNA): TGTGCCAGCAGTGGACAGGGGGTGGCTGACGAGCAGTACTTC. Based on the CDR3 plus reference TRBV2 and TRBJ2-7, the full variable domain is EPEVTQTPSHQVTQMGQEVILRCVPISNHLYFYWYRQILGQKVEFLVSFYNNEISEKSEIFDDQFSVERPDGSNFTLKIRSTKLEDSAMYFCASSGQGVADEQYFGPGTRLTVT.

The chain recombines TRBV7-9 with TRBJ2-1; D gene uncertain. There are 16 residues in the CDR3. Trimming cost V 4 bases and J 0 bases, with 13 bases left between them. Per germline, CDR1 SEHNR and CDR2 FQNEAQ (reference sequence). The CDR3, as DNA: TGTGCCAGCAGCTCGACATGGTTCCGCTCCTACAATGAGCAGTTCTTC. Amino acid sequence: CASSSTWFRSYNEQFF.

The chain carries TRBV7-6 and TRBJ1-5; D is unresolved. Germline values: CDR1 SGHVS, CDR2 FNYEAQ. The CDR3 consists of 15 residues. V shed 1 base and J shed 2 bases, with 9 bases lying between them. The CDR3 sequence is CASSLDGRGNQPQHF. The CDR3 region has the DNA TGTGCCAGCAGCTTAGACGGGCGGGGCAATCAGCCCCAGCATTTT.

The V and J genes are TRBV7-2 and TRBJ2-2, with 7 bases identical to TRBD2. Germline trimming cut 1 base from V and 0 bases from J; bases unmatched to any gene: 8. This CDR3 has 18 residues. From germline, CDR1 is SGHTA and CDR2 FQGNSA. The CDR3 coding sequence is TGTGCCAGCAGCTTAGTATCCCCTAGCGGAGCGAACACCGGGGAGCTGTTTTTT. As protein: CASSLVSPSGANTGELFF.

V usage is TRBV4-3 and J usage is TRBJ1-2; 8 bases match TRBD1. This CDR3 has 16 amino acids. With V trimmed by 1 base and J by 7 bases, 11 bases remained unmatched. Germline assignment: CDR1 LGHNA and CDR2 YSLEER. CDR3 sequence reads: CASSQGAGGASLGYTF. The CDR3 DNA is TGCGCCAGCAGCCAAGGGGCAGGGGGCGCCTCTCTTGGCTACACCTTC.

The rearrangement joins TRBV6-5 to TRBJ2-3; no clear D gene. V was cut by 2 bases and J by 1 base, with 7 bases left in between. The CDR3 totals 14 residues. Germline V lookup: CDR1 MNHEY, CDR2 SVGAGI. CDR3 region: CASSYLDRTDTQYF. CDR3 sequence (DNA): TGTGCCAGCAGTTACCTAGACCGCACAGATACGCAGTATTTT.

This clone occurred once. V usage is TRBV5-6 and J usage is TRBJ1-5, with 9 bases aligning to TRBD1. The CDR3 has 15 residues. V was pared by 3 bases and J by 1 base, with 2 bases of the junction left unmatched. Germline lookup yields CDR1 SGHDT and CDR2 YYEEEE. The DNA of the CDR3 is TGTGCCAGCAGCTACAGGGGGCGAAGCAATCAGCCCCAGCATTTT. It translates to CASSYRGRSNQPQHF.

The V and J genes are TRBV6-6 and TRBJ2-7; a weak D match, TRBD2 (7 bases). Trimming removed 2 bases at V and 0 bases at J, with 11 bases between. Germline-derived CDR1 and CDR2 are MNHNY and SVGAGI (reference sequence). CDR3 length equals 15 residues. Written as DNA, the CDR3 is TGTGCCAGCAGTTACGCGGGGGCGACCTCCTACGAGCAGTACTTC. Translated, it gives CASSYAGATSYEQYF.